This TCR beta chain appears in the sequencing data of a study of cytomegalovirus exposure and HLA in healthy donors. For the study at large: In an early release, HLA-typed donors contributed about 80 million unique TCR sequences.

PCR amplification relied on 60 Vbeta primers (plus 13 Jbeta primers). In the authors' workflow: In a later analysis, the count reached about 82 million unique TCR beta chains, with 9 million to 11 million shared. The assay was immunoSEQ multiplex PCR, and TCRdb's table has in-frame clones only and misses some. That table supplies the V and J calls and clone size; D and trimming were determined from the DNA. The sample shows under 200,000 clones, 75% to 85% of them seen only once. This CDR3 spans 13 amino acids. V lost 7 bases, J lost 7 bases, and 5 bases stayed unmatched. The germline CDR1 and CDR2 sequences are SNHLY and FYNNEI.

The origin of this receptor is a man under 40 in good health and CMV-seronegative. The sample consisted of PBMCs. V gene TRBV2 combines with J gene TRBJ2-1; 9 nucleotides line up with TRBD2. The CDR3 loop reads CASNGLARNEQFF. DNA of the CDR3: TGTGCCAGCAATGGACTAGCGAGGAATGAGCAGTTCTTC.